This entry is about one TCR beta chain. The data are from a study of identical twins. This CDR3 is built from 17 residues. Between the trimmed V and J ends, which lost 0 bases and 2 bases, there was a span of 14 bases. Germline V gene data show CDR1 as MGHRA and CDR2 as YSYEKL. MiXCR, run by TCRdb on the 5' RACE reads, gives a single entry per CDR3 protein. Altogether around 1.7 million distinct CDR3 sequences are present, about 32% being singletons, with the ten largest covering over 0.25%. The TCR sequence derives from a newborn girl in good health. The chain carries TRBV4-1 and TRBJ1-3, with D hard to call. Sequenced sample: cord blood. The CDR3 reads CASSQDGEGGTGNTIYF. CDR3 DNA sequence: TGCGCCAGCAGCCAAGATGGCGAGGGCGGAACTGGAAACACCATATATTTT.